The T cell receptor beta chain under discussion was sequenced for a study of blood T cells in healthy people across ages. This clonotype was counted a few times. Losses at the gene ends were 2 bases for V and 2 bases for J; bases not matched to a gene: 2. Germline lookup yields CDR1 SGHTA and CDR2 FQGNSA. The CDR3 totals 14 residues. Using a J-beta primer mix together with a sample-barcoded 5' primer, a second PCR was run for roughly 6 to 11 cycles. TCRdb redid the calling of the 5' RACE reads with MiXCR, one entry per CDR3 protein. The table shows about 680,000 distinct CDR3 sequences, with about half occurring only once.

The receptor's source is a woman aged 55-70 years in good health. The chain has TRBV7-2 and TRBJ2-7, with TRBD1 identical over 8 bases. Sample: blood. CDR3 region: CASSLRGQAYEQYF. DNA of the CDR3: TGTGCCAGCAGCTTAAGGGGACAGGCCTACGAGCAGTACTTC.